The 4 T cell receptor beta chains given below trace back to one sample, sequenced in a study of blood T cell repertoires in COVID-19. Sequencing used immunoSEQ multiplex PCR; TCRdb keeps in-frame clones, though not all of them. The profile shows 130,000 to 150,000 clones, about 87% of them singletons. Sample: peripheral blood. The receptors originated from a woman in her fifties or sixties with acute or convalescent COVID-19.

CDR3 amino acids: CASNHREAETQYF. The CDR3 nucleotides read TGTGCCAGCAACCACAGGGAAGCGGAGACCCAGTACTTC. This chain joins TRBV7-8 and TRBJ2-5, with D possibly TRBD1 on 6 matching bases. Germline CDR1 is SGHVS and CDR2 is FQNEAQ. Trimming stripped 7 bases from V and 5 bases from J, with 14 bases between. This CDR3 spans 13 amino acids.

The chain has TRBV4-2 and TRBJ2-2; D gene ambiguous. V was clipped by 1 base and J by 3 bases, with 12 bases between them. The V gene's germline CDR1 is LGHNA and CDR2 YNFKEQ. This CDR3 has 16 amino acids. CDR3 residues: CASSQADLGYTGELFF. The CDR3, as DNA: TGTGCCAGCAGCCAAGCAGACTTAGGTTACACCGGGGAGCTGTTTTTT.

This clone was seen a handful of times. The chain recombines TRBV5-6 with TRBJ2-4; 12 bases line up with TRBD1. Per germline, CDR1 SGHDT and CDR2 YYEEEE. Germline trimming cut 4 bases from V and 2 bases from J; bases unmatched to any gene: 7. CDR3 length equals 17 residues. CDR3 residues: CASSLTGTGGTKNIQYF. Here the CDR3 DNA reads TGTGCCAGCAGCCTGACCGGGACAGGGGGCACCAAAAACATTCAGTACTTC.

V gene TRBV11-2 combines with J gene TRBJ2-2, with D possibly TRBD1 on 7 matching bases. The CDR3 consists of 15 residues. Trimming took 5 bases from V and 5 from J, leaving 15 bases between them. The V gene's germline CDR1 is SGHAT and CDR2 FQNNGV. CDR3 residues: CASSPNRGGTGELFF. In nucleotides, the CDR3 is TGTGCCAGCAGCCCGAACAGGGGAGGTACCGGGGAGCTGTTTTTT.